This T cell receptor (beta chain) was found in a study of blood T cells in healthy people across ages. Study-level points and caveats: Long-lived and aged donors differed, with more naive CD4+ cells and higher diversity in the long-lived.

Germline CDR1 is MNHEY and CDR2 is SVGAGI. V gave up 0 bases and J gave up 4 bases, with 12 bases separating them. The CDR3 contains 15 residues. Primed by a sample-barcoded 5' primer and a J-beta primer mix, a second PCR proceeded for about 7 to 12 cycles. Every molecule of cDNA carried a tag from a template-switch adaptor with 12 random nucleotides. TCRdb re-analysed the 5' RACE reads in MiXCR, keeping a single row per CDR3 protein. This table holds 1.5 million to 2 million distinct CDR3 sequences, 28% found once. This clonotype was counted at least ten times. Its antigen is unknown. This chain uses TRBV6-5 with TRBJ1-2; D is unresolved. This clonotype originated in a woman in her twenties or thirties in good health. Specimen: blood. The CDR3 DNA reads TGTGCCAGCAGTTACTCGTCGGGGTCGGCCTATGGCTACACCTTC. This gives the protein CASSYSSGSAYGYTF.